Listed below are T cell receptor beta chains from one sample, sequenced in a study of long-term antiretroviral therapy in people with HIV. TCRdb keeps only in-frame clones here, not all; method: immunoSEQ multiplex PCR. The sample consists of some 27,000 clones, approximately 81% of them appearing once. This specimen was unsorted PBMCs, taken 4.7 to 5 years after starting antiretroviral therapy. Receptors were obtained from a man aged 35-49 years with HIV. Both conserved end residues are part of each CDR3. The order of the fields is CDR3 protein, CDR3 DNA, J gene, clone size, D gene, V gene. The D gene is left open where the match is weak. Expanded clones are given a class, and other clones once, few, many or no size at all.

CDR3 protein: CASSQSVVEGYTF
CDR3 DNA: TGTGCCAGCAGCCAAAGTGTGGTTGAGGGCTACACCTTC
J gene: TRBJ1-2
clone size: .
D gene: .
V gene: TRBV4-2

CDR3 protein: CASSSAVGSSYEQYF
CDR3 DNA: TGTGCCAGCAGCTCAGCGGTGGGGAGCTCCTACGAGCAGTACTTC
J gene: TRBJ2-7
clone size: .
D gene: .
V gene: TRBV11-2

CDR3 protein: CAISASLAGANGELFF
CDR3 DNA: TGTGCCATCAGTGCGTCACTAGCGGGAGCAAACGGGGAGCTGTTTTTT
J gene: TRBJ2-2
clone size: .
D gene: TRBD2
V gene: TRBV10-3

CDR3 protein: CATSRDNSNQPQHF
CDR3 DNA: TGTGCCACCAGCCGGGACAACAGCAATCAGCCCCAGCATTTT
J gene: TRBJ1-5
clone size: .
D gene: .
V gene: TRBV28

CDR3 protein: CASSQPLGEQYF
CDR3 DNA: TGCGCCAGCAGCCAACCCCTGGGGGAGCAGTACTTC
J gene: TRBJ2-7
clone size: once
D gene: .
V gene: TRBV4-1

CDR3 protein: CASSYGTSGGELFF
CDR3 DNA: TGTGCCAGCAGTTACGGGACTAGCGGGGGGGAGCTGTTTTTT
J gene: TRBJ2-2
clone size: .
D gene: TRBD2
V gene: TRBV6-5

CDR3 protein: CASSPTGESYEQYF
CDR3 DNA: TGCGCCAGCAGCCCCACCGGGGAGTCCTACGAGCAGTACTTC
J gene: TRBJ2-7
clone size: .
D gene: .
V gene: TRBV5-1

CDR3 protein: CASSLEYNEQFF
CDR3 DNA: TGTGCCAGCAGCTTGGAATACAATGAGCAGTTCTTC
J gene: TRBJ2-1
clone size: once
D gene: .
V gene: TRBV5-4

CDR3 protein: CASSTEHQGRTLRTF
CDR3 DNA: TGTGCCAGTAGCACAGAACACCAGGGACGGACCTTGAGGACCTTC
J gene: TRBJ1-2
clone size: once
D gene: .
V gene: TRBV19

CDR3 protein: CAIKESALANYGYTF
CDR3 DNA: TGTGCCATCAAAGAGAGTGCTCTAGCTAACTATGGCTACACCTTC
J gene: TRBJ1-2
clone size: .
D gene: .
V gene: TRBV10-3

CDR3 protein: CAWSVQRAGWQYF
CDR3 DNA: TGTGCCTGGAGTGTACAGAGGGCCGGATGGCAGTACTTC
J gene: TRBJ2-7
clone size: .
D gene: .
V gene: TRBV30

CDR3 protein: CATSRDSGLGGANVLTF
CDR3 DNA: TGTGCCACCAGCAGAGATTCGGGACTAGGTGGGGCCAACGTCCTGACTTTC
J gene: TRBJ2-6
clone size: .
D gene: TRBD2
V gene: TRBV15

CDR3 protein: CASLLSGSGYTF
CDR3 DNA: TGTGCCAGCCTATTATCGGGGTCTGGCTACACCTTC
J gene: TRBJ1-2
clone size: .
D gene: .
V gene: TRBV6-1

CDR3 protein: CASSPPGTSWYEQYF
CDR3 DNA: TGTGCCAGCTCACCACCAGGGACTAGCTGGTACGAGCAGTACTTC
J gene: TRBJ2-7
clone size: .
D gene: TRBD2
V gene: TRBV18

CDR3 protein: CASTLDGNYGYTF
CDR3 DNA: TGTGCCAGCACCCTGGACGGTAACTATGGCTACACCTTC
J gene: TRBJ1-2
clone size: .
D gene: .
V gene: TRBV7-9

CDR3 protein: CASSLAHDDRDRTDTQYF
CDR3 DNA: TGTGCCAGCAGCTTAGCGCACGACGACAGGGACCGCACAGATACGCAGTATTTT
J gene: TRBJ2-3
clone size: .
D gene: TRBD1
V gene: TRBV7-9

CDR3 protein: CSVDPPQGALGYEQYF
CDR3 DNA: TGCAGCGTTGATCCACCGCAGGGGGCGCTTGGCTACGAGCAGTACTTC
J gene: TRBJ2-7
clone size: .
D gene: TRBD1
V gene: TRBV29-1

CDR3 protein: CASSFPTEYPTGELFF
CDR3 DNA: TGCGCCAGCAGCTTCCCGACAGAATACCCTACCGGGGAGCTGTTTTTT
J gene: TRBJ2-2
clone size: .
D gene: .
V gene: TRBV5-1

CDR3 protein: CASTPGQETQYF
CDR3 DNA: TGTGCCAGCACGCCGGGCCAAGAGACCCAGTACTTC
J gene: TRBJ2-5
clone size: .
D gene: .
V gene: TRBV27

CDR3 protein: CASSISRDSGANVLTF
CDR3 DNA: TGTGCCAGTAGTATCAGTAGGGATTCTGGGGCCAACGTCCTGACTTTC
J gene: TRBJ2-6
clone size: .
D gene: .
V gene: TRBV19

CDR3 protein: CASSLGAQETQYF
CDR3 DNA: TGTGCCAGCAGCTTAGGGGCCCAAGAGACCCAGTACTTC
J gene: TRBJ2-5
clone size: .
D gene: .
V gene: TRBV11-3

CDR3 protein: CASSSKFLTATSSGANVLTF
CDR3 DNA: TGTGCCAGCAGTTCCAAATTTCTGACAGCTACTAGCTCTGGGGCCAACGTCCTGACTTTC
J gene: TRBJ2-6
clone size: .
D gene: .
V gene: TRBV27

CDR3 protein: CASSLVSGSYEQYF
CDR3 DNA: TGTGCCAGCAGCTTAGTGTCAGGGTCCTACGAGCAGTACTTC
J gene: TRBJ2-7
clone size: once
D gene: .
V gene: TRBV7-9

CDR3 protein: CSAATGGAGEAFF
CDR3 DNA: TGCAGCGCCGCCACAGGGGGCGCGGGTGAAGCTTTCTTT
J gene: TRBJ1-1
clone size: .
D gene: TRBD1
V gene: TRBV29-1

CDR3 protein: CASSVVATETQYF
CDR3 DNA: TGTGCCAGCAGCGTAGTGGCGACAGAGACCCAGTACTTC
J gene: TRBJ2-5
clone size: .
D gene: .
V gene: TRBV7-9

CDR3 protein: CASSFGLAGGSETQYF
CDR3 DNA: TGTGCCAGCAGCTTTGGACTAGCGGGGGGATCGGAGACCCAGTACTTC
J gene: TRBJ2-5
clone size: .
D gene: TRBD2
V gene: TRBV5-8

CDR3 protein: CAISDSPATNEKLFF
CDR3 DNA: TGTGCCATCAGTGACTCCCCGGCAACTAATGAAAAACTGTTTTTT
J gene: TRBJ1-4
clone size: .
D gene: .
V gene: TRBV10-3

CDR3 protein: CAWRLAATDTQYF
CDR3 DNA: TGTGCCTGGCGACTAGCGGCCACAGATACGCAGTATTTT
J gene: TRBJ2-3
clone size: .
D gene: TRBD2
V gene: TRBV30

CDR3 protein: CASSFGTRSYEQYF
CDR3 DNA: TGTGCCAGCAGCTTTGGGACAAGGTCCTACGAGCAGTACTTC
J gene: TRBJ2-7
clone size: few
D gene: .
V gene: TRBV7-6

CDR3 protein: CASSLSQGLPGELFF
CDR3 DNA: TGTGCCAGCAGCTTGTCACAGGGTCTGCCCGGGGAGCTGTTTTTT
J gene: TRBJ2-2
clone size: .
D gene: .
V gene: TRBV11-3

CDR3 protein: CASSVSGGQSYNEQFF
CDR3 DNA: TGTGCCAGCAGCGTTAGCGGGGGCCAGTCCTACAATGAGCAGTTCTTC
J gene: TRBJ2-1
clone size: once
D gene: TRBD2
V gene: TRBV7-9

CDR3 protein: CANPPGTGVNNSPLHF
CDR3 DNA: TGTGCCAACCCACCAGGGACAGGGGTGAATAATTCACCCCTCCACTTT
J gene: TRBJ1-6
clone size: .
D gene: TRBD1
V gene: TRBV18

CDR3 protein: CASSHAGGTEAFF
CDR3 DNA: TGTGCCAGCAGCCACGCCGGGGGTACTGAAGCTTTCTTT
J gene: TRBJ1-1
clone size: .
D gene: .
V gene: TRBV11-2

CDR3 protein: CASSQATGAITDTQYF
CDR3 DNA: TGCGCCAGCAGCCAAGCGACGGGCGCGATCACAGATACGCAGTATTTT
J gene: TRBJ2-3
clone size: .
D gene: .
V gene: TRBV4-3

CDR3 protein: CASSQVGTVEQFF
CDR3 DNA: TGTGCCAGCAGCCAGGTAGGGACAGTCGAGCAGTTCTTC
J gene: TRBJ2-1
clone size: .
D gene: TRBD1
V gene: TRBV5-5